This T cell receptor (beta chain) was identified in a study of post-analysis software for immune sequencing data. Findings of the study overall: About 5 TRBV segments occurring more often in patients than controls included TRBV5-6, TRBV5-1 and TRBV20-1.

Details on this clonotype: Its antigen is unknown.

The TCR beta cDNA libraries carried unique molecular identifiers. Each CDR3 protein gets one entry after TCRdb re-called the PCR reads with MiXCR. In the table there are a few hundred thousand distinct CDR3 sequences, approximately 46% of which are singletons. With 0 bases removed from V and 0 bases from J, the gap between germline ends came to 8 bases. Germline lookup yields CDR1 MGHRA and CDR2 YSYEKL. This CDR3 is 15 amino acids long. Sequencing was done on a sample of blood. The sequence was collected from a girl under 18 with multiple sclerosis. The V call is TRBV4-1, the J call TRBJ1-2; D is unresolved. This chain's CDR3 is CASSQEGYSNYGYTF. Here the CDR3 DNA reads TGCGCCAGCAGCCAAGAGGGCTATTCTAACTATGGCTACACCTTC.